This record looks at one TCR beta chain sequence and its context. Its cognate antigen is unknown. A multiplex PCR was run with 60 Vbeta primers and 13 Jbeta primers. TCRdb keeps only in-frame clones here, not all; method: immunoSEQ multiplex PCR. Here the sample spans about 130,000 clones, around 70% being singletons. V lost 7 bases to trimming and J lost 6 bases; unmatched junction nucleotides: 9. Germline lookup yields CDR1 SGHVS and CDR2 FQNEAQ. This CDR3 contains 15 residues. This record comes from a study of cytomegalovirus exposure and HLA in healthy donors. Findings of the study overall: Later work found that TCR association rates differed between HLA loci; DRB1 had the most and HLA-C the fewest. In a later analysis, donors in an Asian-associated ancestry cluster reportedly had fewer N-insertions in productive TCRs than the cohort mean.

This sequence originates from a man in his forties in good health and CMV-seropositive. The sample consisted of PBMCs. The gene calls are TRBV7-8 and TRBJ2-1; 10 nucleotides match TRBD1. The CDR3 loop is CASTLQGQGRNEQFF. The CDR3 DNA follows: TGTGCCAGCACACTACAGGGACAGGGGCGCAATGAGCAGTTCTTC. The variable domain in full, with the rest retrieved from reference TRBV7-8 and TRBJ2-1, is GAGVSQSPRYKVAKRGQDVALRCDPISGHVSLFWYQQALGQGPEFLTYFQNEAQLDKSGLPSDRFFAERPEGSVSTLKIQRTQQEDSAVYLCASTLQGQGRNEQFFGPGTRLTVL.